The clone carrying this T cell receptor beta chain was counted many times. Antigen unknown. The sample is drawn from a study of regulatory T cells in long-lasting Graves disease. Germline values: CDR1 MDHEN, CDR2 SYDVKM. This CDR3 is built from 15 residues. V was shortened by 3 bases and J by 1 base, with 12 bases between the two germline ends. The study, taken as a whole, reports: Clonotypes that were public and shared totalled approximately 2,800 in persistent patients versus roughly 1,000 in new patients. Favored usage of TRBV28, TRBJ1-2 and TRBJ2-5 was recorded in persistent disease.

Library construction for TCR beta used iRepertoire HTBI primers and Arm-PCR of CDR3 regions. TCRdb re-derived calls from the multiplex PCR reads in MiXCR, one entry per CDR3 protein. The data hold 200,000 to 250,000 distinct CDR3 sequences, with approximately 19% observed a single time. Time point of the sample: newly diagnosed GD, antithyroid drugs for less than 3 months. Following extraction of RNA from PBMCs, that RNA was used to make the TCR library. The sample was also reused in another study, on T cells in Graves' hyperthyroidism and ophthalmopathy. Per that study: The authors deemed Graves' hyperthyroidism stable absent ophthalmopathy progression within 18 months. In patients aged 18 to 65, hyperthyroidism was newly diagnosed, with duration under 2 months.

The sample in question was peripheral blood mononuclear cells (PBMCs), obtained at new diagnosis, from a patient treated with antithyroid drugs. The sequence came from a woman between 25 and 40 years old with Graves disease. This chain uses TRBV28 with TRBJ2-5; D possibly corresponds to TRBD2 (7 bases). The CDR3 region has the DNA TGTGCCAGCAGTTTCCAGGGAGGGGGCCAAGAGACCCAGTACTTC. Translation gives CASSFQGGGQETQYF.